This record concerns one T cell receptor beta chain sequence. The antigen is undetermined. For each CDR3 protein, TCRdb gives one entry from its re-call of the 5' RACE reads, without DNA. This table lists hundreds of thousands of distinct CDR3 sequences. Whole-blood RNA isolation (total RNA) proceeded without T cell sorting. These data originate in a study of monozygotic twins with inflammatory bowel disease. Study-wide results and limits: With others, IBD patients shared fewer clonotypes than healthy twins did, especially with disease activity. Findings did not support one strong IBD-associated signal or clonotype.

The TCR originated in a human donor with ulcerative colitis or Crohn's disease, or a healthy co-twin of an affected twin (not recorded which). The sequenced material came from blood.

The CDR3 reads CASSQFDDGGYTF. This rearrangement joins TRBV3-1 to TRBJ1-2. CDR1 and CDR2 from the germline V gene are LGHDT and YNNKEL (reference sequence). The CDR3 consists of 13 residues.